A selection of T cell receptor beta chains follows, all from one sample in a study of shared clonotypes between healthy human individuals. Assay: immunoSEQ multiplex PCR; the TCRdb copy retains only in-frame clones and omits some. The sample holds about 2.2 million clones, about 93% seen once. The sequenced sample consisted of naive CD8+ T cells from PBMCs. The source of these receptors is a man aged 18 to 29 in good health. Some clones in this sample may be carry-over from other donors' samples. The CDR3 runs from the conserved cysteine through the conserved F or W. A D gene is named only where the DNA matches it firmly. A row's size may be missing; if present it is once, few, many or a size class.

size: NA
J: TRBJ2-5
V: TRBV10-1
D: NA
CDR3: CASRKSRGEETQYF
DNA: TGCGCCAGCCGCAAATCGAGAGGGGAAGAGACCCAGTACTTC

size: few
J: TRBJ1-1
V: TRBV27
D: NA
CDR3: CASSLQGLNTEAFF
DNA: TGTGCCAGCAGTTTGCAGGGGCTGAACACTGAAGCTTTCTTT

size: NA
J: TRBJ2-1
V: TRBV11-2
D: TRBD2
CDR3: CASSGGTSGYNEQFF
DNA: TGTGCCAGCAGCGGGGGGACTAGCGGCTACAATGAGCAGTTCTTC

size: NA
J: TRBJ2-1
V: TRBV15
D: NA
CDR3: CATSTGDSYNEQFF
DNA: TGTGCCACCAGCACCGGTGACAGTTACAATGAGCAGTTCTTC

size: NA
J: TRBJ1-2
V: TRBV7-8
D: NA
CDR3: CASSSHGGDYGYTF
DNA: TGTGCCAGCAGCTCCCACGGGGGAGACTATGGCTACACCTTC

size: NA
J: TRBJ2-2
V: TRBV19
D: NA
CDR3: CASSIVASPDTGELFF
DNA: TGTGCCAGTAGTATAGTGGCTAGCCCAGACACCGGGGAGCTGTTTTTT

size: NA
J: TRBJ2-6
V: TRBV28
D: NA
CDR3: CASSFTVSGANVLTF
DNA: TGTGCCAGCAGTTTCACAGTATCTGGGGCCAACGTCCTGACTTTC

size: NA
J: TRBJ1-2
V: TRBV2
D: NA
CDR3: CASSGLGYTF
DNA: TGTGCCAGCAGCGGGCTGGGCTACACCTTC

size: NA
J: TRBJ2-3
V: TRBV15
D: TRBD2
CDR3: CATSRLAGGSTDTQYF
DNA: TGTGCCACCAGCAGACTAGCGGGAGGAAGCACAGATACGCAGTATTTT

size: NA
J: TRBJ1-1
V: TRBV6-4
D: TRBD1
CDR3: CASKTGTGSTEAFF
DNA: TGTGCCAGCAAAACCGGGACAGGGAGTACTGAAGCTTTCTTT

size: NA
J: TRBJ2-7
V: TRBV5-1
D: TRBD1
CDR3: CASSPGQGSYEQYF
DNA: TGCGCCAGCAGCCCCGGACAGGGCAGCTACGAGCAGTACTTC